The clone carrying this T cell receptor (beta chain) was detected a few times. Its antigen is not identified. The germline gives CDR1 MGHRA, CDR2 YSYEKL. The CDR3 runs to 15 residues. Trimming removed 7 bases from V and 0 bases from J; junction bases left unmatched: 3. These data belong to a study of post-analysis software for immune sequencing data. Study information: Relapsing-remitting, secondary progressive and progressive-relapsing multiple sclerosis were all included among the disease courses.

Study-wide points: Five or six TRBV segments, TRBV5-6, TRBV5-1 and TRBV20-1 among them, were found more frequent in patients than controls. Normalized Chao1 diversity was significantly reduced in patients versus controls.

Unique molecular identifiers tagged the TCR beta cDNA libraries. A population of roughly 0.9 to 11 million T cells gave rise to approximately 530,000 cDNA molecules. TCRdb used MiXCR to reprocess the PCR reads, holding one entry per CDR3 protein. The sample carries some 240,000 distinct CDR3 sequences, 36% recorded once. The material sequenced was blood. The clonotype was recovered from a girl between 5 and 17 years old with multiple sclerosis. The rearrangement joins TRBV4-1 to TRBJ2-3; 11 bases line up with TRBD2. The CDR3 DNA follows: TGCGCCAGCACCTTAGCGGGAGGGAGCACAGATACGCAGTATTTT. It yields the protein CASTLAGGSTDTQYF.